This T cell receptor (beta chain) originates from a study of T cells in women clearing cervical HPV infection. The wider study: Controls' single incident HPV16 infection cleared within 12 months without precancer. For cases, blood was sampled a median about 140 days after lesion detection, interquartile range roughly 80 to 200 days. The study's findings and limits: Effector/memory and HPV-specific T cells were not isolated, and association timing is unknown.

Remarks on this clone: Its antigen is unidentified. The CDR3 goes on 3 residues after the read ends, and that part is filled in from the germline J gene.

Measured with immunoSEQ multiplex PCR; TCRdb has only the in-frame clones, and not every one. The repertoire shows about 16,000 clones; the top ten hold roughly 10%. Germline lookup yields CDR1 KGHSH and CDR2 LQKENI. The CDR3 has 16 residues. The rearrangement uses TRBV18 and TRBJ2-3; perhaps TRBD1 as D (7 bases). The TCR originated in a woman aged 18 to 75 with a cervical HPV16 infection that either progressed to CIN3+ or cleared (not recorded which). Sequencing input: blood buffy coat. The DNA read from the CDR3 is TGTGCCAGCTCATTGACAGGGAGGAATGGAAATCAGCCG. Protein: CASSLTGRNGNQP. From start to end, the CDR3 is CASSLTGRNGNQPQYF.